This T cell receptor beta chain was recovered during a study of cytomegalovirus exposure and HLA in healthy donors. Study-wide findings and caveats: Rare sequences made up most TCRs, while some public TCRs were found in many donors. V- and J-gene trimming in TCR beta was tied to a missense DCLRE1C variant by an analysis performed later. Links to common viral pathogens appeared, in a later analysis, for several of the most significant clusters.

Of note for this clone: Its antigen is unknown.

Amplification used 60 Vbeta primers and 13 Jbeta primers. Clones were sequenced by immunoSEQ multiplex PCR, and TCRdb holds only the in-frame ones, with some missing. Seen here are tens of thousands of clones, roughly two thirds observed once, and the top ten hold more than 2.5%. Sequencing was carried out using PBMCs. The TCR comes from a woman aged 45-65 years in good health and CMV-seronegative.

The CDR3 is CASSNREVFHGYTF. DNA for the CDR3: TGTGCCAGCAGCAACAGGGAAGTCTTCCATGGCTACACCTTC. The J gene is TRBJ1-2, the V gene TRBV7-8; possibly TRBD1 for D (6 bases). The V end lost 5 bases, the J end lost 6 bases, and 16 bases lay between the germline ends. Per germline, CDR1 SGHVS and CDR2 FQNEAQ. The length of the CDR3 is 14 residues.